The following is a T cell receptor beta chain sequence with its context. The sample originates from a study of blood T cell repertoires in COVID-19. The table came from immunoSEQ multiplex PCR; TCRdb's copy has only in-frame clones and leaves some out. The table includes approximately 300,000 clones, approximately 92% detected once. Resolution of symptoms, clearance, or two negative PCRs was present in recovered Cohort 3 donors. The clonotype originates from a woman aged 30 to 39 who had recovered from COVID-19. The sample taken for sequencing was PBMCs or T cells enriched from blood (not recorded which).

As DNA, the CDR3 is TGTGCCAGCACCTCGGGGGTCTCTGGAAACACCATATATTTT. Protein product: CASTSGVSGNTIYF. The chain recombines TRBV6-5 with TRBJ1-3, with D possibly matching TRBD1 (5 bases). Germline V gene lookup returns CDR1 MNHEY and CDR2 SVGAGI. V was clipped by 7 bases and J by 0 bases, with 10 bases between them. The CDR3 spans 14 residues.